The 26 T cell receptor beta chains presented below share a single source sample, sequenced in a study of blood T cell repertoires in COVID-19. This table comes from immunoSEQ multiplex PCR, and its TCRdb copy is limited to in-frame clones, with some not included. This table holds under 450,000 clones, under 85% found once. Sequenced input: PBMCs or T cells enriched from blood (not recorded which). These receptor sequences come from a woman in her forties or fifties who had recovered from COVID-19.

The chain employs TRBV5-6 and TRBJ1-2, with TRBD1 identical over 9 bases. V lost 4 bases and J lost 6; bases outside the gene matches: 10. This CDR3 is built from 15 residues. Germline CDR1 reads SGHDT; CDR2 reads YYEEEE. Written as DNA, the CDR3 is TGTGCCAGCAGCCCAAACAGGGGGCGAGCGGATGGCTACACCTTC. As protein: CASSPNRGRADGYTF.

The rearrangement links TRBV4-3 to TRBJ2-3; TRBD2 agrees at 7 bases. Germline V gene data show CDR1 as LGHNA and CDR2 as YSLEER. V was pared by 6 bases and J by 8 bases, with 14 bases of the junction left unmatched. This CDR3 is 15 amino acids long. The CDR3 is CASRTSMGPAGTQYF. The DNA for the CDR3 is TGCGCCAGCAGGACTAGCATGGGGCCTGCCGGTACGCAGTATTTT.

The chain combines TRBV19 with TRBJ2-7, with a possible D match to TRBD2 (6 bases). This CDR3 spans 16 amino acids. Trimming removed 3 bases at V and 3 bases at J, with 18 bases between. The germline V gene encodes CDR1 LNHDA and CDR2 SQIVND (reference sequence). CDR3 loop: CASSIGGVVNFYEQYF. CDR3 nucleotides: TGTGCCAGTAGTATCGGAGGGGTTGTTAATTTCTACGAGCAGTACTTC.

CDR3 sequence: CATSRPTGTGGEQYF. The CDR3 bases are TGTGCCACCAGCAGGCCGACCGGGACAGGGGGCGAGCAGTACTTC. The rearrangement links TRBV15 to TRBJ2-7; 11 bases line up with TRBD1. J lost 6 bases, V lost 3 bases, and 7 bases had no gene match. This CDR3 has 15 residues. Looked up from germline, CDR1 is LNHNV and CDR2 is YYDKDF (reference sequence).

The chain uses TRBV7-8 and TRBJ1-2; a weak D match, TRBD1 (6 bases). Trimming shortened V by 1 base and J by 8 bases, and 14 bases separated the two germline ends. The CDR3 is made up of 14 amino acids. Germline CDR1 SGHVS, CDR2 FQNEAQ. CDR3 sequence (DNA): TGTGCCAGCAGCTTAGAGGGGGACCTTTGGGGCTACACCTTC. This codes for CASSLEGDLWGYTF.

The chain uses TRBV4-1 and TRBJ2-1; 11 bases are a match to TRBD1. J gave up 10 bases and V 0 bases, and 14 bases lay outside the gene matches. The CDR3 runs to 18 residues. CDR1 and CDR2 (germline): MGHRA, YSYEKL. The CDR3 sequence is CASSQDPSDRGLFGEQFF. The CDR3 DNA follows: TGCGCCAGCAGCCAAGACCCTTCGGACAGGGGGCTGTTCGGCGAGCAGTTCTTC.

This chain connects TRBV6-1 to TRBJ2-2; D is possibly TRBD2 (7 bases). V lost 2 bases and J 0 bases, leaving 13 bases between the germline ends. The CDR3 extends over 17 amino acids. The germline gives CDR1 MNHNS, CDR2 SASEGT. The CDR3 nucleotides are TGTGCCAGCAGTGAATTGGGGGGGGCCGCGAACACCGGGGAGCTGTTTTTT. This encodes CASSELGGAANTGELFF.

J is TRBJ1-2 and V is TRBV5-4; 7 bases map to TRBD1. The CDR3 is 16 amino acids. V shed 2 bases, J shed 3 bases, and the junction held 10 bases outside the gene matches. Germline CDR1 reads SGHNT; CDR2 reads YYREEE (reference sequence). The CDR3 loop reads CASSLLSDRPHYGYTF. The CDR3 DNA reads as TGTGCCAGCAGCTTACTCTCGGACAGGCCTCACTATGGCTACACCTTC.

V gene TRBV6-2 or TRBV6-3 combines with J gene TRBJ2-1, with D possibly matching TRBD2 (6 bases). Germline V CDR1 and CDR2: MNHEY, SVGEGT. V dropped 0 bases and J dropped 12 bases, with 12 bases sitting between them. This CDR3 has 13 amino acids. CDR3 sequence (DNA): TGTGCCAGCAGTTACTCGAGTTCCGGGGGGCAGTTCTTC. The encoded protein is CASSYSSSGGQFF.

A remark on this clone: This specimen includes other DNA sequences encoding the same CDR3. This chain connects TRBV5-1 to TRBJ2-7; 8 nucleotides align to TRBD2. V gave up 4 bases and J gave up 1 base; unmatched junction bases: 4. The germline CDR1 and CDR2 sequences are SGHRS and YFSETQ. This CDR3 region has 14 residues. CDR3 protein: CASSPGGGSYEQYF. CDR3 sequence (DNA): TGCGCCAGCAGCCCCGGGGGGGGATCCTACGAGCAGTACTTC.

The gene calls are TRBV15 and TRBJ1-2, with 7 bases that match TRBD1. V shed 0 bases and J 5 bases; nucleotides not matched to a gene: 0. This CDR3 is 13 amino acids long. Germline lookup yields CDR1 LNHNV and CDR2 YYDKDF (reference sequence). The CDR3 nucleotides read TGTGCCACCAGCAGAGAGACAGGGTATGGCTACACCTTC. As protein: CATSRETGYGYTF.

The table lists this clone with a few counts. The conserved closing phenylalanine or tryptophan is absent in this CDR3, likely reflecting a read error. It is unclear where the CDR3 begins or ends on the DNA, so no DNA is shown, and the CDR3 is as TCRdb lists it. The CDR3 region is CASSEPLLIAGEGL. This chain connects TRBV10-1 to TRBJ2-7; TRBD2, the D gene given by the table, was not confirmed from the DNA. In germline, CDR1 is WNHNN, CDR2 SYGVQD (reference sequence). The CDR3 extends over 14 residues, inclusive of both ends.

CDR3 protein: CASSELAGNTDTQYF. The CDR3, as DNA: TGCGCCAGCTCCGAACTAGCGGGAAACACAGATACGCAGTATTTT. The chain links TRBV5-1 to TRBJ2-3, with 10 bases aligning to TRBD2. Germline loops: CDR1 SGHRS, CDR2 YFSETQ. With 7 bases clipped from V and 2 bases from J, the junction kept 7 bases outside the gene matches. This CDR3 comprises 15 residues. The whole variable domain, filled in from reference TRBV5-1 and TRBJ2-3, reads KAGVTQTPRYLIKTRGQQVTLSCSPISGHRSVSWYQQTPGQGLQFLFEYFSETQRNKGNFPGRFSGRQFSNSRSEMNVSTLELGDSALYLCASSELAGNTDTQYFGPGTRLTVL.

The CDR3 region is CASSVGHGNEKLFF. In DNA form, the CDR3 reads TGTGCCAGCAGCGTAGGGCACGGGAATGAAAAACTGTTTTTT. The chain recombines TRBV9 with TRBJ1-4; D remains ambiguous. Deletions cut 0 bases from V and 5 bases from J, with 8 bases between. The CDR3 sequence is 14 residues long. Germline V gene lookup returns CDR1 SGDLS and CDR2 YYNGEE.

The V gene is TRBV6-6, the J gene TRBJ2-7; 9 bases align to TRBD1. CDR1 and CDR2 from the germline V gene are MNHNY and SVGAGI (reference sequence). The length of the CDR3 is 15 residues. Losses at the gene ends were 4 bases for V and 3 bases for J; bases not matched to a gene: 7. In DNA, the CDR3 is TGTGCCAGCAGTTCCCCGGGGACAGGGAGCTACGAGCAGTACTTC. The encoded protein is CASSSPGTGSYEQYF.

CDR3 loop: CASSLPQVNEAFF. As DNA, the CDR3 is TGTGCCAGCAGCTTACCACAGGTAAACGAAGCTTTCTTT. V gene TRBV7-2 combines with J gene TRBJ1-1; perhaps TRBD1 as D (5 bases). V was trimmed by 2 bases and J by 8 bases, leaving 12 bases between them. From germline, CDR1 is SGHTA and CDR2 FQGNSA. The CDR3 is 13 amino acids.

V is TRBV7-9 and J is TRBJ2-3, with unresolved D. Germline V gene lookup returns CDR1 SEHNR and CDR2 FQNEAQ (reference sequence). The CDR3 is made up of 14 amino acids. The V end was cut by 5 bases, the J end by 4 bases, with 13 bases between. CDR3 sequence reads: CASSLSISADTQYF. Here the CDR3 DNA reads TGTGCCAGCAGCCTGAGTATCTCGGCAGATACGCAGTATTTT.

DNA of the CDR3: TGTGCCAGCGTCGAGGTCACTGAAGCTTTCTTT. This codes for CASVEVTEAFF. The chain carries TRBV6-5 and TRBJ1-1; D not certain. The CDR3 contains 11 residues. The V gene lost 8 bases and the J gene lost 4 bases, with 8 bases spanning the gap. Germline V gives CDR1 MNHEY, CDR2 SVGAGI.

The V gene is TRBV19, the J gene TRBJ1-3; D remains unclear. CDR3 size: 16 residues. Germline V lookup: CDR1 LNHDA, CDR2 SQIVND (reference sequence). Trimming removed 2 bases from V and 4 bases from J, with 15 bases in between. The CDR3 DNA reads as TGTGCCAGTAGTATACTCGGGATCCAAGGAGGAAACACCATATATTTT. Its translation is CASSILGIQGGNTIYF.

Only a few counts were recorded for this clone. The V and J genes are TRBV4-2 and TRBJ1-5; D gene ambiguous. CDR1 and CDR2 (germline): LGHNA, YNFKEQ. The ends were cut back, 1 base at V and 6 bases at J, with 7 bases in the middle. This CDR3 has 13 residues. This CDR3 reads CASSQGGGQPQHF. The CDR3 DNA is TGTGCCAGCAGCCAAGGAGGCGGTCAGCCCCAGCATTTT.

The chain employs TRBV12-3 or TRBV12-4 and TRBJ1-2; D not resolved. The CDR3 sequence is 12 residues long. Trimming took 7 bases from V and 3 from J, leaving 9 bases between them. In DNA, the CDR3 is TGTGCCAGCACCCTCGGGGACTATGGCTACACCTTC. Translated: CASTLGDYGYTF.

CDR3 nucleotides: TGTGCCAGCAGCGCGACTGGATCAACGTCCTACGAGCAGTACTTC. Encoded protein: CASSATGSTSYEQYF. This chain connects TRBV9 to TRBJ2-7; D is unclear. V was shortened by 3 bases and J by 1 base, with 14 bases between the two germline ends. CDR1 and CDR2 from the germline V gene are SGDLS and YYNGEE. The CDR3 is 15 residues long.

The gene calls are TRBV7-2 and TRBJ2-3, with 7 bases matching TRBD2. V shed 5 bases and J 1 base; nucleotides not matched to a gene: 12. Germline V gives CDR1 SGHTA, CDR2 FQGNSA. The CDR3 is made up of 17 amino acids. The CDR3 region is CASSLTAGTTGTDTQYF. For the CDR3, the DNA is TGTGCCAGCAGCCTAACCGCCGGGACTACGGGCACAGATACGCAGTATTTT.

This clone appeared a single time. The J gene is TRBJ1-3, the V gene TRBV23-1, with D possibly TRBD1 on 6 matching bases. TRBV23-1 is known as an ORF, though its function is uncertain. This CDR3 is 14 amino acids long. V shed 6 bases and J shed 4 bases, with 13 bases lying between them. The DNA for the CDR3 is TGCGCCAGCAGCCGGCACAGGGCCGGAAACACCATATATTTT. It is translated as CASSRHRAGNTIYF.

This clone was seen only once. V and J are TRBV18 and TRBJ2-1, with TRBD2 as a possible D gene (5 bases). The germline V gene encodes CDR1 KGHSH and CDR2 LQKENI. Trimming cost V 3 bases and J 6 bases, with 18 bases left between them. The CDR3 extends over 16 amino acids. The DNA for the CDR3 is TGTGCCAGCTCACCTGTAACATTAGCGTTGGGCAATGAGCAGTTCTTC. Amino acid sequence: CASSPVTLALGNEQFF.

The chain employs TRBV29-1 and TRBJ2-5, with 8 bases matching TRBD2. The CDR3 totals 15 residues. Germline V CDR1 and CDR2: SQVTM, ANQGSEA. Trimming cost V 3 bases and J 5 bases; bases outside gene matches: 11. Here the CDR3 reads CSVDGFGGGAETQYF. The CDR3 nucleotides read TGCAGCGTTGATGGTTTCGGGGGGGGCGCCGAGACCCAGTACTTC.